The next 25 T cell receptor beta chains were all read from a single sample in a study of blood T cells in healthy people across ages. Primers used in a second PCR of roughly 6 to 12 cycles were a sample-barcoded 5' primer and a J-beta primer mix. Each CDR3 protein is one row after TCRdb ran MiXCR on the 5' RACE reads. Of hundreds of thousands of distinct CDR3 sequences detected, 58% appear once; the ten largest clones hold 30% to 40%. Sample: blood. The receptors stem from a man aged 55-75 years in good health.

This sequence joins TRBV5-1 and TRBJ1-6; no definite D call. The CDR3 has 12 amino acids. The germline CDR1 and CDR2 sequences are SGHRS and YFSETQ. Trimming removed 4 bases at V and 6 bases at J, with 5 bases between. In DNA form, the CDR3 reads TGCGCCAGCAGCGCGATTAATTCACCCCTCCACTTT. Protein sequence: CASSAINSPLHF.

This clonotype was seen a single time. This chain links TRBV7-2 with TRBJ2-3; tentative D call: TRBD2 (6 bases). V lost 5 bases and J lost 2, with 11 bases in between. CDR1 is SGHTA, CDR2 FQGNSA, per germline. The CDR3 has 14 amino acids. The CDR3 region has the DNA TGTGCCAGCAGCGCAAGGACTAACACAGATACGCAGTATTTT. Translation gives CASSARTNTDTQYF.

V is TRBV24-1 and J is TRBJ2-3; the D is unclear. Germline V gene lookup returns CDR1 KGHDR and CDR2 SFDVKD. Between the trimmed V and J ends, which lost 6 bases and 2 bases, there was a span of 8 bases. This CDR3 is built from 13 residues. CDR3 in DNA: TGTGCCACCAGTTTATATAACACAGATACGCAGTATTTT. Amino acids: CATSLYNTDTQYF.

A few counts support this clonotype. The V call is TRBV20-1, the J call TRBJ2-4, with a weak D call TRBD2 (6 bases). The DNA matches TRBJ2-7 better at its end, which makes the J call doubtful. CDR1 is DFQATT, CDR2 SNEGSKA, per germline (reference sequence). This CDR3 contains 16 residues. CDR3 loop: CSARARRALIPSEQYF. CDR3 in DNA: TGCAGTGCTAGGGCTAGGAGGGCACTAATCCCCTCCGAGCAGTACTTC.

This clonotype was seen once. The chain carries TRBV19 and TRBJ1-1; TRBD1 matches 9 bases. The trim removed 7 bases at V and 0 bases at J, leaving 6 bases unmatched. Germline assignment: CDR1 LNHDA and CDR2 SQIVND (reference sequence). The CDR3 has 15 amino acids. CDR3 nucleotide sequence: TGTGCCAGTACGGAACAGGGGGCTCTGAACACTGAAGCTTTCTTT. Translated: CASTEQGALNTEAFF.

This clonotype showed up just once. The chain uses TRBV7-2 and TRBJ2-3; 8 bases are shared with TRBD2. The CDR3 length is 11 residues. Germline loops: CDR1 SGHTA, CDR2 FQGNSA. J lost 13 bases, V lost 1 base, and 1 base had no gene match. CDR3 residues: CASSLGTSKYF. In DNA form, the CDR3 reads TGTGCCAGCAGCTTAGGGACTAGCAAGTATTTT.

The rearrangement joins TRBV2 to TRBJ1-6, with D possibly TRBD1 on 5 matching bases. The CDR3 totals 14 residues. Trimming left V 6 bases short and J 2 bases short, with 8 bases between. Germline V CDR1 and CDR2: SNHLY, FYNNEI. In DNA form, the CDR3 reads TGTGCCAGCAGGCAGGGCCCCTATAATTCACCCCTCCACTTT. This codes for CASRQGPYNSPLHF.

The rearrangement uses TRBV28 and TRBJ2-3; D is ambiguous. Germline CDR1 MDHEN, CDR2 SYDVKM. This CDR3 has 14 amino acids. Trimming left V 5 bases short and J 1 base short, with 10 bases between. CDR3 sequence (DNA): TGTGCCAGCAGTGCCGCTCTGGGCACAGATACGCAGTATTTT. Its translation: CASSAALGTDTQYF.

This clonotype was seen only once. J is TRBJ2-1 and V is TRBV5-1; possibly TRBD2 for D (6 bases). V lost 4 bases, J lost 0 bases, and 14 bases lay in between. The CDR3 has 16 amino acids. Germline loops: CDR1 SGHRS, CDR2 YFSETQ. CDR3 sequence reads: CASSRRGAFSYNEQFF. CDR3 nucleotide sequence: TGCGCCAGCAGCCGGCGCGGGGCCTTCTCCTACAATGAGCAGTTCTTC.

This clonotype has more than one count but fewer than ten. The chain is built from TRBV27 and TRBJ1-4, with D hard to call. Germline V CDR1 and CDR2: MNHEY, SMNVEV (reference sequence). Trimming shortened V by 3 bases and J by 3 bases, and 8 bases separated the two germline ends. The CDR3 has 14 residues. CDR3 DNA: TGTGCCAGCAGTTTGCGGAAGTCTAATGAAAAACTGTTTTTT. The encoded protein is CASSLRKSNEKLFF.

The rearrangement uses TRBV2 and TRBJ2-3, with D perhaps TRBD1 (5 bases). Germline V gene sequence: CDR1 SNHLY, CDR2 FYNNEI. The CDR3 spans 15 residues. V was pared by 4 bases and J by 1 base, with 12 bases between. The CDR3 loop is CASSVWGSGTDTQYF. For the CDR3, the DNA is TGTGCCAGCAGTGTATGGGGCTCTGGCACAGATACGCAGTATTTT.

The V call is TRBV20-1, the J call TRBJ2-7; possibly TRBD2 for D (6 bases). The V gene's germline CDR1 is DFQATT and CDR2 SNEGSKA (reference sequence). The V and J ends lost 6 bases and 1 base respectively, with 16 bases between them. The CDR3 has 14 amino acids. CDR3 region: CSASWTLASYEQYF. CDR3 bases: TGCAGTGCGTCTTGGACACTAGCATCCTACGAGCAGTACTTC.

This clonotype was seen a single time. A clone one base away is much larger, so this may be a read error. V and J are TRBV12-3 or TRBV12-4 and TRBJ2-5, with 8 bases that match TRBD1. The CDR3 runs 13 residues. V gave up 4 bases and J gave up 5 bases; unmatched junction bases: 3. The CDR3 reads CASSSGGWETQYF. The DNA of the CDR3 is TGTGCCAGCAGTTCAGGGGGCTGGGAGACCCAGTACTTC.

The CDR3 region is CATRWSGGETQYF. The CDR3 coding sequence is TGTGCCACCAGATGGAGCGGGGGCGAGACCCAGTACTTC. The chain has TRBV15 and TRBJ2-5; 8 bases fit TRBD2. Germline V gives CDR1 LNHNV, CDR2 YYDKDF (reference sequence). With 6 bases clipped from V and 5 bases from J, the junction kept 5 bases outside the gene matches. This CDR3 has 13 amino acids.

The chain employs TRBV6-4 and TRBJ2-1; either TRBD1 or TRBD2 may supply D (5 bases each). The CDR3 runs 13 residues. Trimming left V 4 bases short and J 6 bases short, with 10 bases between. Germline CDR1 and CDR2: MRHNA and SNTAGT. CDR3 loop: CASSGGSSNEQFF. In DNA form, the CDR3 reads TGTGCCAGCAGTGGGGGGTCCAGCAATGAGCAGTTCTTC.

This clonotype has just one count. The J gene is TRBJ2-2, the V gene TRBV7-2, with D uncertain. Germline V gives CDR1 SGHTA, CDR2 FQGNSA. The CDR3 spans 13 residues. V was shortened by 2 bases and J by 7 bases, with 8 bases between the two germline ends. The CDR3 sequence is CASSLMPGGELFF. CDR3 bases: TGTGCCAGCAGCTTAATGCCAGGCGGGGAGCTGTTTTTT.

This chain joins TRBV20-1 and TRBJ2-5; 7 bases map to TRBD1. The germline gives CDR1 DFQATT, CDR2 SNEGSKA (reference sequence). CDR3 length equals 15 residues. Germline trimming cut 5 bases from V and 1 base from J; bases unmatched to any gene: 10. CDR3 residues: CSAPDRLEGQETQYF. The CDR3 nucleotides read TGCAGTGCTCCGGACAGGCTCGAAGGCCAAGAGACCCAGTACTTC.

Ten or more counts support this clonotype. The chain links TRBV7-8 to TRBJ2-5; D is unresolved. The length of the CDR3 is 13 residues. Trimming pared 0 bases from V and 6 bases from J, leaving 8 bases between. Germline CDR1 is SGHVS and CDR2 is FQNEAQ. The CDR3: CASSLAGYQTQYF. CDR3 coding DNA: TGTGCCAGCAGCTTAGCAGGGTACCAGACCCAGTACTTC.

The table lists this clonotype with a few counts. In nucleotides, the CDR3 is TGTGCCAGCAGCCCGGTGTCCCACTACGAGCAGTACTTC. It codes for CASSPVSHYEQYF. The chain links TRBV7-9 to TRBJ2-4; no clear D. The J call may be incorrect, as the DNA end agrees better with TRBJ2-7. The CDR3 runs to 13 residues. Germline loops: CDR1 SEHNR, CDR2 FQNEAQ (reference sequence).

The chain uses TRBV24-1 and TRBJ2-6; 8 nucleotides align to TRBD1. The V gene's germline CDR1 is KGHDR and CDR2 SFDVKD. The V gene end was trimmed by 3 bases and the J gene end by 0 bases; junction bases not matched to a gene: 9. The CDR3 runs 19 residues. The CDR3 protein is CATSDEEAGGHSGANVLTF. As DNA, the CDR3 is TGTGCCACCAGTGATGAAGAGGCAGGGGGCCACTCTGGGGCCAACGTCCTGACTTTC.

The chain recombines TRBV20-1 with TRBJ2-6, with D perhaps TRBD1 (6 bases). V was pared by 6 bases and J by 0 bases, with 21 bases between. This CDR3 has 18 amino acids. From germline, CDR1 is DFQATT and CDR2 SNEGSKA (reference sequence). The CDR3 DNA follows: TGCAGTGCCCCGGTTGGGGACAACTCTCTCTCTGGGGCCAACGTCCTGACTTTC. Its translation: CSAPVGDNSLSGANVLTF.

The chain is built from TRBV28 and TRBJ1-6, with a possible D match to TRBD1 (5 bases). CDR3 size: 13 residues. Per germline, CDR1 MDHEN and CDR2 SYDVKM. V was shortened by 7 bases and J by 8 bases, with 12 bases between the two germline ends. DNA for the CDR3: TGTGCCAGCATTGCGGCGGGGGATTCACCCCTCCACTTT. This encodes CASIAAGDSPLHF.

DNA for the CDR3: TGCGCCAGCAGCTTGGCGGGACAGAAATTCTACGAGCAGTACTTC. This translates into CASSLAGQKFYEQYF. This sequence joins TRBV5-1 and TRBJ2-7, with 7 nucleotides matching TRBD1. The CDR3 has 15 residues. CDR1 and CDR2 (germline): SGHRS, YFSETQ. With V trimmed by 0 bases and J by 3 bases, 6 bases remained unmatched.

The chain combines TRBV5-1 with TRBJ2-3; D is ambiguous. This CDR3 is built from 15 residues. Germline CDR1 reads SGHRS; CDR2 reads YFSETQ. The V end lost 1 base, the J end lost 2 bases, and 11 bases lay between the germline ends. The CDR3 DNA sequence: TGCGCCAGCAGCTTGAATACAAGGTCCACAGATACGCAGTATTTT. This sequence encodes CASSLNTRSTDTQYF.

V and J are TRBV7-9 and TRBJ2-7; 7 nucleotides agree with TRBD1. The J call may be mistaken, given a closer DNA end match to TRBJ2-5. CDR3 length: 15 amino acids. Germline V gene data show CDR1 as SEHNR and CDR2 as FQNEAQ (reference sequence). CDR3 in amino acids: CASSAGQADKETQYF. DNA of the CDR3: TGTGCCAGCAGCGCCGGACAGGCCGACAAGGAGACCCAGTACTTC.